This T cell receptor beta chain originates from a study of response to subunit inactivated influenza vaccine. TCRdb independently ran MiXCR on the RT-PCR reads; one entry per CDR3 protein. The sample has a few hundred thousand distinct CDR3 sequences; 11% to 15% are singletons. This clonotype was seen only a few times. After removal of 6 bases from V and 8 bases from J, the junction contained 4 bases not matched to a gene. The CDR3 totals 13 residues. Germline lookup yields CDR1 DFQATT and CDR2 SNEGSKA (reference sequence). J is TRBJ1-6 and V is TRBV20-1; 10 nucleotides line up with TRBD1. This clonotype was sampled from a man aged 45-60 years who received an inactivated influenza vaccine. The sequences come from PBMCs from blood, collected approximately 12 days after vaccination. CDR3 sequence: CSAGTGVDSPLHF. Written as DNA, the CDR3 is TGCAGTGCCGGGACAGGGGTGGATTCACCCCTCCACTTT.